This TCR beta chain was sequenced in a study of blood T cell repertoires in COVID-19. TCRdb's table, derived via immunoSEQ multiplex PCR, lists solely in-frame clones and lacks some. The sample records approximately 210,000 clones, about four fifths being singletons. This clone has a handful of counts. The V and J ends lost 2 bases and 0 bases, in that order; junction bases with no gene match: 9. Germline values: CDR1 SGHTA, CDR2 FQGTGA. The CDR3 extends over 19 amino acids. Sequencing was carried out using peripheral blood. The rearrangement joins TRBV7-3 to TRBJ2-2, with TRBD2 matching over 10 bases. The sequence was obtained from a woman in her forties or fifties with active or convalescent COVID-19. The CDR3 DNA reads TGTGCCAGCAGCTTATATAGGCTAGCGGGAGCCGCGAACACCGGGGAGCTGTTTTTT. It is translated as CASSLYRLAGAANTGELFF.